These T cell receptor beta chains were read from a single sample in a study of blood T cell repertoires in COVID-19. The protocol was immunoSEQ multiplex PCR, while the TCRdb copy is restricted to in-frame clones and leaves out a portion. The data show 350,000 to 500,000 clones, over 75% seen once. The material sequenced was PBMCs or T cells enriched from blood (not recorded which). These receptors originate from a young woman who had been exposed to COVID-19. CDR3s include the opening cysteine and the closing phenylalanine or tryptophan. The order of the fields is J gene, V gene, clone size, D gene, CDR3 protein, CDR3 DNA. A D gene is named only where the DNA matches it firmly. The size entry is marked missing in some rows and otherwise reads once, few, many or a size class.

TRBJ2-1 TRBV7-2 once . CASSSYLGNEQFF TGTGCCAGCAGCTCCTACCTAGGCAATGAGCAGTTCTTC
TRBJ1-2 TRBV19 . . CASNREGLGGYTF TGTGCCAGTAACAGGGAGGGCTTGGGAGGCTACACCTTC
TRBJ2-7 TRBV5-8 . . CASSLQGSYEQYF TGTGCCAGCAGCTTGCAGGGATCCTACGAGCAGTACTTC
TRBJ2-3 TRBV5-6 . . CASTDNTDTQYF TGTGCCAGCACGGACAACACAGATACGCAGTATTTT
TRBJ2-1 TRBV5-4 . TRBD2 CASNIGTNHYNEQFF TGTGCCAGCAATATAGGGACTAACCACTACAATGAGCAGTTCTTC
TRBJ2-2 TRBV4-3 once TRBD2 CASSQEPSGSNTGELFF TGCGCCAGCAGCCAAGAGCCTAGCGGCTCGAACACCGGGGAGCTGTTTTTT
TRBJ1-2 TRBV7-2 . TRBD1 CASSPRQGAGGYTF TGTGCCAGCAGCCCGCGACAGGGGGCGGGTGGCTACACCTTC
TRBJ1-6 TRBV6-5 . . CASRRQANNSPLHF TGTGCCAGCAGGCGACAGGCAAATAATTCACCCCTCCACTTT
TRBJ2-3 TRBV18 . . CASSPFSGSTDTQYF TGTGCCAGCTCACCATTTAGCGGATCCACAGATACGCAGTATTTT
TRBJ1-2 TRBV7-9 . TRBD1 CASSLGGGSTYGYTF TGTGCCAGCAGCTTAGGAGGGGGCAGCACCTATGGCTACACCTTC
TRBJ2-5 TRBV6-5 . TRBD2 CASSYGTSASETQYF TGTGCCAGCAGTTATGGGACTAGCGCCTCGGAGACCCAGTACTTC
TRBJ1-3 TRBV10-3 . . CAISELSGNTIYF TGTGCCATCAGTGAATTATCCGGAAACACCATATATTTT
TRBJ2-1 TRBV4-3 . . CASSQGSSYNEQFF TGCGCCAGCAGCCAGGGGAGCTCCTACAATGAGCAGTTCTTC
TRBJ1-1 TRBV28 . TRBD1 CASSLDRPSPEAFF TGTGCCAGCAGTTTGGACAGGCCTAGTCCTGAAGCTTTCTTT
TRBJ1-5 TRBV5-6 . . CASSLDGSQPQHF TGTGCCAGCAGCTTGGACGGGAGTCAGCCCCAGCATTTT
TRBJ2-5 TRBV7-3 . . CASSFNSGVGETQYF TGTGCCAGCAGCTTTAATTCCGGGGTTGGAGAGACCCAGTACTTC
TRBJ1-4 TRBV28 . TRBD1 CASSRVPGQGNEKLFF TGTGCCAGCAGTAGGGTCCCGGGACAGGGTAATGAAAAACTGTTTTTT
TRBJ2-2 TRBV27 once TRBD2 CASTSSGREYTGELFF TGTGCCAGTACTTCTAGCGGGAGGGAGTACACCGGGGAGCTGTTTTTT
TRBJ1-4 TRBV30 . . CAWSVHSNEKLFF TGTGCCTGGAGTGTACATTCAAATGAAAAACTGTTTTTT
TRBJ2-5 TRBV24-1 . TRBD1 CATSDTPTGTGETQYF TGTGCCACCAGTGATACCCCGACAGGGACAGGGGAGACCCAGTACTTC
TRBJ2-3 TRBV11-2 once . CASMGLTSSPSSTDTQYF TGTGCCAGCATGGGACTGACCAGCTCCCCCTCTAGCACAGATACGCAGTATTTT
TRBJ1-2 TRBV10-2 . TRBD1 CASSVPGQIYGYTF TGCGCCAGCAGTGTTCCGGGACAGATCTATGGCTACACCTTC
TRBJ1-2 TRBV27 . . CASSYNTAFGYGYTF TGTGCCAGCAGTTACAATACAGCCTTTGGGTATGGCTACACCTTC
TRBJ2-2 TRBV19 . . CASSIEGNTGELFF TGTGCCAGTAGTATCGAGGGGAACACCGGGGAGCTGTTTTTT
TRBJ2-1 TRBV7-2 . TRBD2 CASSFDGGSYNEQFF TGTGCCAGCAGCTTCGACGGGGGGTCCTACAATGAGCAGTTCTTC
TRBJ1-1 TRBV29-1 . . CSAEAGVATEAFF TGCAGCGCCGAGGCCGGGGTCGCCACTGAAGCTTTCTTT
TRBJ2-5 TRBV6-1 . . CASSDGGTLRETQYF TGTGCCAGCAGTGACGGAGGGACCCTGAGGGAGACCCAGTACTTC
TRBJ1-1 TRBV3-1/TRBV3-2 . . CASSQVGGVRPEAFF TGTGCCAGCAGCCAAGTTGGGGGCGTCCGTCCTGAAGCTTTCTTT
TRBJ2-7 TRBV5-1 once TRBD2 CASTTLAGFSYEQYF TGCGCCAGCACCACCTTAGCGGGATTCTCCTACGAGCAGTACTTC
TRBJ2-7 TRBV6-5 . . CDQGKPLHEQYF TGTGACCAGGGTAAACCTCTCCACGAGCAGTACTTC
TRBJ1-4 TRBV6-5 . TRBD1 CASSSGTGYLEKLFF TGTGCCAGCAGTTCCGGGACAGGGTATCTTGAAAAACTGTTTTTT
TRBJ1-5 TRBV11-1 . . CASSLSPGKGQPQHF TGTGCCAGCAGCTTATCCCCAGGGAAGGGCCAGCCCCAGCATTTT
TRBJ2-7 TRBV10-3 . . CAISEGGAVYEQYF TGTGCCATCAGTGAGGGCGGGGCGGTCTACGAGCAGTACTTC
TRBJ2-1 TRBV6-1 . . CASSAHLSRGSSYNEQFF TGTGCCAGCAGTGCCCATTTAAGCCGGGGGAGCTCCTACAATGAGCAGTTCTTC
TRBJ2-7 TRBV2 . . CASSNGRTFPYEQYF TGTGCCAGCAGCAACGGCCGGACATTCCCCTACGAGCAGTACTTC